The 26 T cell receptor beta chains reported below all come from one sample, sequenced in a study of post-analysis software for immune sequencing data. Antigens for these TCRs are unknown. Findings and limits, study-wide: Patients carried roughly 5 TRBV segments more frequently than controls did, and TRBV5-6, TRBV5-1 and TRBV20-1 were among them.

Every TCR beta cDNA library bore unique molecular identifiers. TCRdb analysed the PCR reads with MiXCR anew, one entry per CDR3 protein. The table includes 600,000 to 700,000 distinct CDR3 sequences, roughly three fifths detected once. Sequences were obtained from blood. The receptors were sampled from a girl aged 2 to 9 with multiple sclerosis.

A single count supports this clonotype. J is TRBJ2-3 and V is TRBV29-1; D not certain. The germline CDR1 and CDR2 sequences are SQVTM and ANQGSEA. The V gene lost 4 bases and the J gene lost 0 bases, with 23 bases spanning the gap. This CDR3 region has 18 residues. The chain's CDR3 is CSVVDPDLTKTSTDTQYF. In DNA form, the CDR3 reads TGCAGCGTTGTAGACCCAGATCTCACCAAGACTAGCACAGATACGCAGTATTTT.

This rearrangement joins TRBV2 to TRBJ2-3, with a possible D match to TRBD1 (6 bases). V was cut by 7 bases and J by 0 bases, with 11 bases left in between. This CDR3 has 14 residues. Germline V gives CDR1 SNHLY, CDR2 FYNNEI. The DNA for the CDR3 is TGTGCCAGCAAAGAGGACAGAAGCACAGATACGCAGTATTTT. Amino acid sequence: CASKEDRSTDTQYF.

The rearrangement uses TRBV12-3 or TRBV12-4 and TRBJ1-2; 7 bases are shared with TRBD1. J gave up 0 bases and V 5 bases, and 18 bases lay outside the gene matches. This CDR3 is 19 amino acids long. The CDR3 sequence is CASSQGQDNLYLANYGYTF. The CDR3 nucleotides read TGTGCCAGCAGTCAAGGACAGGATAACCTGTATCTAGCTAACTATGGCTACACCTTC.

A few counts support this clonotype. The chain couples TRBV9 to TRBJ2-1, with TRBD1 identical over 10 bases. Germline V gene lookup returns CDR1 SGDLS and CDR2 YYNGEE. J gave up 6 bases and V 2 bases, and 2 bases lay outside the gene matches. This CDR3 is 14 amino acids long. CDR3 bases: TGTGCCAGCAGCGTGTGGGACAGGGGCAATGAGCAGTTCTTC. This gives the protein CASSVWDRGNEQFF.

V usage is TRBV12-3 or TRBV12-4 and J usage is TRBJ2-1; 10 bases agree with TRBD2. V dropped 6 bases and J dropped 1; count of bases not matched to a gene: 9. The CDR3 loop spans 17 amino acids. CDR3 amino acids: CASSPPGLATSYNEQFF. The CDR3 DNA reads TGTGCCAGCAGCCCCCCGGGACTAGCGACATCCTACAATGAGCAGTTCTTC.

V and J are TRBV12-3 or TRBV12-4 and TRBJ1-5; D is unresolved. V lost 5 bases to trimming and J lost 11 bases, with 10 bases between them. The CDR3 has 11 residues. The CDR3 spells CASSPGGAQHF. CDR3 DNA sequence: TGTGCCAGCAGTCCCGGTGGGGCCCAGCATTTT.

Only a few counts were recorded for this clonotype. The rearrangement links TRBV4-2 to TRBJ2-3; no definite D call. Germline-derived CDR1 and CDR2 are LGHNA and YNFKEQ. CDR3 length: 18 residues. V gave up 0 bases and J gave up 9 bases, with 25 bases separating them. In DNA form, the CDR3 reads TGTGCCAGCAGCCAAGATACTGGCCCAGCGAGCCGGCGAGGCACGCAGTATTTT. Its protein product is CASSQDTGPASRRGTQYF.

This clonotype showed up just a few times. The chain combines TRBV20-1 with TRBJ2-2; 7 bases are shared with TRBD2. J gave up 5 bases and V 5 bases, and 17 bases lay outside the gene matches. Germline CDR1 reads DFQATT; CDR2 reads SNEGSKA (reference sequence). This CDR3 has 17 residues. The CDR3 sequence is CSAGRPGTNGPTGELFF. The DNA for the CDR3 is TGCAGTGCTGGACGGCCCGGGACTAATGGCCCTACCGGGGAGCTGTTTTTT.

In nucleotides, the CDR3 is TGCAGCGCTGTAGCGGGAGGGCCTGGAAATGAGCAGTTCTTC. Its protein is CSAVAGGPGNEQFF. The chain carries TRBV29-1 and TRBJ2-1; 11 bases are a match to TRBD2. Germline V gene sequence: CDR1 SQVTM, CDR2 ANQGSEA. The CDR3 contains 14 residues. Germline trimming cut 7 bases from V and 7 bases from J; bases unmatched to any gene: 9.

This sequence joins TRBV5-5 and TRBJ2-1; D ambiguous. CDR1 and CDR2 from the germline V gene are SGHKS and YYEKEE (reference sequence). This CDR3 has 14 residues. V dropped 4 bases and J dropped 7 bases, with 15 bases sitting between them. The CDR3 spells CASSPDIEGNEQFF. The CDR3 DNA is TGTGCCAGCAGCCCCGACATCGAAGGGAATGAGCAGTTCTTC.

CDR3 region: CSASATGALETQYF. The CDR3 DNA follows: TGCAGTGCTAGCGCGACAGGGGCTCTGGAGACCCAGTACTTC. This chain links TRBV20-1 with TRBJ2-5, with 8 bases fitting TRBD1. The CDR3 totals 14 residues. The V and J ends lost 3 bases and 5 bases, in that order; junction bases with no gene match: 8. CDR1 and CDR2 (germline): DFQATT, SNEGSKA (reference sequence).

The rearrangement links TRBV2 to TRBJ1-2; 10 nucleotides align to TRBD1. The CDR3 has 13 amino acids. In germline, CDR1 is SNHLY, CDR2 FYNNEI. The J segment lost 2 bases and the V segment lost 10 bases, leaving 4 bases of the junction unmatched. CDR3 sequence: CATKGQGNYGYTF. The CDR3 coding sequence is TGTGCCACAAAGGGACAGGGGAACTATGGCTACACCTTC.

V is TRBV4-1 and J is TRBJ2-1; D is possibly TRBD2 (6 bases). This CDR3 comprises 16 residues. Per the germline V gene, CDR1 is MGHRA and CDR2 is YSYEKL. V shed 6 bases and J shed 0 bases, with 15 bases lying between them. The CDR3 sequence: CASRDHMGGSYNEQFF. The DNA for the CDR3 is TGCGCCAGCAGGGACCACATGGGGGGCTCCTACAATGAGCAGTTCTTC.

The chain has TRBV6-5 and TRBJ1-2, with 9 bases lining up with TRBD1. Germline values: CDR1 MNHEY, CDR2 SVGAGI. V dropped 1 base and J dropped 5; count of bases not matched to a gene: 11. The CDR3 length is 17 residues. Here the CDR3 reads CASSYLGQGAGSYGYTF. The CDR3 DNA follows: TGTGCCAGCAGTTACTTGGGACAGGGCGCTGGCAGTTATGGCTACACCTTC.

The V call is TRBV5-6, the J call TRBJ2-1; D gene uncertain. The germline gives CDR1 SGHDT, CDR2 YYEEEE. This CDR3 region has 12 residues. V was cut by 1 base and J by 9 bases, with 8 bases left in between. This CDR3 reads CASSLPQGEQFF. DNA for the CDR3: TGTGCCAGCAGCTTGCCACAAGGTGAGCAGTTCTTC.

This clonotype was seen a few times. The rearrangement uses TRBV5-1 and TRBJ2-1; D tentatively fits TRBD1 or TRBD2 (6 bases each). V was shortened by 0 bases and J by 8 bases, with 12 bases between the two germline ends. Germline V gene data show CDR1 as SGHRS and CDR2 as YFSETQ. The CDR3 covers 14 residues. The chain's CDR3 is CASSLARGRDEQFF. Here the CDR3 DNA reads TGCGCCAGCAGCTTGGCCCGGGGGCGAGATGAGCAGTTCTTC.

This sequence joins TRBV3-1 and TRBJ2-5; perhaps D is TRBD1 or TRBD2 (7 bases each). CDR3 length equals 18 residues. The germline V gene has CDR1 LGHDT and CDR2 YNNKEL (reference sequence). V shed 0 bases and J shed 3 bases, with 20 bases lying between them. The CDR3 DNA sequence: TGTGCCAGCAGCCAAGATTCAATCCTGACAGGGAGGGAAGAGACCCAGTACTTC. It codes for CASSQDSILTGREETQYF.

The J gene is TRBJ1-2, the V gene TRBV6-4, with 8 positions matching TRBD1. The V segment lost 5 bases and the J segment 7 bases; nucleotides outside the gene matches: 15. CDR3 size: 16 residues. CDR1 and CDR2 (germline): MRHNA, SNTAGT. The CDR3 loop is CASSTLAGTGLGGYTF. CDR3 nucleotides: TGTGCCAGCAGTACACTGGCCGGGACAGGCCTGGGTGGCTACACCTTC.

The gene calls are TRBV3-1 and TRBJ2-3; 8 bases match TRBD1. Per the germline V gene, CDR1 is LGHDT and CDR2 is YNNKEL (reference sequence). The CDR3 contains 18 residues. J lost 3 bases, V lost 0 bases, and 11 bases had no gene match. The CDR3 here is CASSQEPVRGRITDTQYF. In DNA form, the CDR3 reads TGTGCCAGCAGCCAAGAGCCCGTCAGGGGGCGCATAACAGATACGCAGTATTTT.

This clonotype was detected once. This rearrangement joins TRBV5-1 to TRBJ1-1; 7 nucleotides match TRBD1. The CDR3 sequence is 14 residues long. The V segment lost 3 bases and the J segment 1 base; nucleotides outside the gene matches: 3. The germline V gene encodes CDR1 SGHRS and CDR2 YFSETQ. CDR3 in DNA: TGCGCCAGCAGCTGGACAGGACGGAACACTGAAGCTTTCTTT. Its protein product is CASSWTGRNTEAFF. The entire variable domain, with the rest obtained from reference TRBV5-1 and TRBJ1-1, is as follows: KAGVTQTPRYLIKTRGQQVTLSCSPISGHRSVSWYQQTPGQGLQFLFEYFSETQRNKGNFPGRFSGRQFSNSRSEMNVSTLELGDSALYLCASSWTGRNTEAFFGQGTRLTVV.

The rearrangement links TRBV7-9 to TRBJ2-1; D is unresolved. V lost 1 base and J 2 bases, leaving 6 bases between the germline ends. The germline CDR1 and CDR2 sequences are SEHNR and FQNEAQ (reference sequence). This CDR3 is built from 14 residues. The chain's CDR3 is CASSLDPPYNEQFF. The CDR3 region has the DNA TGTGCCAGCAGCTTAGACCCCCCCTACAATGAGCAGTTCTTC.

In its sample, this clonotype was seen a few times. This chain links TRBV29-1 with TRBJ2-1; 11 positions match TRBD1. Per the germline V gene, CDR1 is SQVTM and CDR2 is ANQGSEA. V dropped 4 bases and J dropped 1; count of bases not matched to a gene: 9. This CDR3 has 17 amino acids. The CDR3 spells CSVGGTGGTRSYNEQFF. CDR3 coding DNA: TGCAGCGTTGGAGGGACAGGGGGGACCCGGTCCTACAATGAGCAGTTCTTC.

The rearrangement joins TRBV20-1 to TRBJ2-3, with D possibly matching TRBD2 (7 bases). There are 16 residues in the CDR3. Looked up from germline, CDR1 is DFQATT and CDR2 is SNEGSKA (reference sequence). Trimming removed 1 base at V and 5 bases at J, with 19 bases between. CDR3 nucleotides: TGCAGTGCTAGAGCCCCGGGGGGCACCAACCAAGATACGCAGTATTTT. Residues: CSARAPGGTNQDTQYF.

This chain uses TRBV10-3 with TRBJ2-7, with TRBD1 matching over 8 bases. From germline, CDR1 is ENHRY and CDR2 SYGVKD. The V segment lost 5 bases and the J segment 2 bases; nucleotides outside the gene matches: 5. The CDR3 loop spans 14 amino acids. CDR3 in amino acids: CAISRTGRTYEQYF. In DNA, the CDR3 is TGTGCCATCAGTCGGACAGGGAGGACCTACGAGCAGTACTTC.

This sequence joins TRBV4-1 and TRBJ1-6; D gene ambiguous. Germline V CDR1 and CDR2: MGHRA, YSYEKL. V lost 1 base, J lost 10 bases, and 8 bases lay in between. The length of the CDR3 is 13 residues. This chain's CDR3 is CASSQGPESPLHF. In nucleotides, the CDR3 is TGCGCCAGCAGCCAAGGTCCGGAATCACCCCTCCACTTT.

The V call is TRBV18, the J call TRBJ2-1; 10 bases match TRBD2. The V gene's germline CDR1 is KGHSH and CDR2 LQKENI. V lost 0 bases, J lost 5 bases, and 4 bases stayed unmatched. The CDR3 is 16 residues long. The CDR3 reads CASSPPVAGGDNEQFF. CDR3 DNA sequence: TGTGCCAGCTCACCACCGGTAGCGGGGGGAGACAATGAGCAGTTCTTC. Complete variable domain (other parts from reference TRBV18 and TRBJ2-1): NAGVMQNPRHLVRRRGQEARLRCSPMKGHSHVYWYRQLPEEGLKFMVYLQKENIIDESGMPKERFSAEFPKEGPSILRIQQVVRGDSAAYFCASSPPVAGGDNEQFFGPGTRLTVL.